The clone carrying this T cell receptor (beta chain) was counted ten times or more. A single record per CDR3 protein comes from TCRdb applying MiXCR to the RT-PCR reads. The table has about 960,000 distinct CDR3 sequences, over 15% seen once. This entry belongs to a study of patients and donors after allogeneic stem cell transplantation. The receptor was isolated from a human donor who was either an allogeneic HSCT recipient or a stem cell or donor lymphocyte infusion donor (not recorded which). It is not recorded whose cells these are; they may come from a transplant donor. The sample taken for sequencing was blood, either unsorted or a sorted T cell fraction (not recorded which).

The CDR3 spells CSVPLPGRSNQPQHF. The CDR3 region has the DNA TGCAGTGTTCCCCTCCCGGGACGGAGCAATCAGCCCCAGCATTTT. The chain is built from TRBV20-1 and TRBJ1-5, with D possibly matching TRBD1 (5 bases). Germline V gene lookup returns CDR1 DFQATT and CDR2 SNEGSKA (reference sequence). Trimming removed 7 bases at V and 1 base at J, with 17 bases between. The CDR3 length is 15 residues.